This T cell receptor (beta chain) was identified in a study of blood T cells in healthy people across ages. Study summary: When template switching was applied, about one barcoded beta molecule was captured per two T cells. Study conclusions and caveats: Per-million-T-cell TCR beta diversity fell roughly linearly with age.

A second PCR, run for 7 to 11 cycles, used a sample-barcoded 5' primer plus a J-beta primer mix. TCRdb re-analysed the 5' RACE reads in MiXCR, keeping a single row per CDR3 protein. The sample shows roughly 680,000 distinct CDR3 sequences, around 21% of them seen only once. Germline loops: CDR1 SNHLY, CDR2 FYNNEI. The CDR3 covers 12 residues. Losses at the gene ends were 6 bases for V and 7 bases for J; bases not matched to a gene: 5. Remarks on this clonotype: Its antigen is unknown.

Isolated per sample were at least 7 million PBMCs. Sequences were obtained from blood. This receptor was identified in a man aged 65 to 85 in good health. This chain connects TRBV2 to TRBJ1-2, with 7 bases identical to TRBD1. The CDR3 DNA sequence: TGTGCCAGCAGGAAGGGGGCGAGTGGCTACACCTTC. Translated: CASRKGASGYTF.